The T cell receptor beta chain under discussion was sequenced for a study of blood T cells in healthy people across ages. Study-wide findings and caveats: Roughly linearly, TCR beta diversity per million T cells fell as age increased.

This clonotype was observed a handful of times. Its cognate antigen is unknown. A second PCR of about 6 to 12 cycles used a sample-barcoded 5' primer and a J-beta primer mix. Every cDNA molecule carried a tag from a template-switch adaptor bearing 12 random nucleotides. TCRdb recomputed calls from the 5' RACE reads with MiXCR, one row per CDR3 protein. The sample consists of hundreds of thousands of distinct CDR3 sequences, about 28% of them appearing once. Isolation recovered at least 7 million PBMCs from every sample. This receptor was taken from a woman older than 75 in good health. The specimen was blood.

The CDR3, as DNA: TGTGCCAGCAGTTACGGGGACAGGGTGAATCAGCCCCAGCATTTT. Amino acids: CASSYGDRVNQPQHF. The chain uses TRBV6-2 or TRBV6-3 and TRBJ1-5; 9 bases map to TRBD1. Germline V gene data show CDR1 as MNHEY and CDR2 as SVGEGT. V trimming: 2 bases; J trimming: 4 bases; junction bases outside the gene matches: 3. The CDR3 is made up of 15 amino acids.